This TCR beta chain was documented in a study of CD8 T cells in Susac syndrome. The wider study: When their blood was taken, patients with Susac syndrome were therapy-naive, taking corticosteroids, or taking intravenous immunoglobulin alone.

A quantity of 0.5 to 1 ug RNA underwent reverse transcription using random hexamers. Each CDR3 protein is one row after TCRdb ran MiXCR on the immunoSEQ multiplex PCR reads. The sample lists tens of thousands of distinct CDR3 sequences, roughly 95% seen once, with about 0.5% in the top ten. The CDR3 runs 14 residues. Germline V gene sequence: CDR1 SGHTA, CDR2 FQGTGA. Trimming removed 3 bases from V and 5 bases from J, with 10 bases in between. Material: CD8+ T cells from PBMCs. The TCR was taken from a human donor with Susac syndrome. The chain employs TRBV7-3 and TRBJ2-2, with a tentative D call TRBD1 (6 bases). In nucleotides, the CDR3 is TGTGCCAGCAGCTTGGAGCAGGGGACCGGGGAGCTGTTTTTT. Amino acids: CASSLEQGTGELFF.